Presented here are 22 T cell receptor beta chains from one specimen sequenced in a study of blood T cell repertoires in COVID-19. The table came from immunoSEQ multiplex PCR; TCRdb's copy has only in-frame clones and leaves some out. Of 110,000 or so clones listed, around 87% are singletons. Sequencing used peripheral blood. These receptors originate from a human donor in a cohort sampled during active COVID-19.

This clone was counted once. The chain carries TRBV6-6 and TRBJ2-5; 8 bases match TRBD2. Germline values: CDR1 MNHNY, CDR2 SVGAGI (reference sequence). The CDR3 runs 16 residues. V shed 10 bases and J 2 bases; nucleotides not matched to a gene: 15. The CDR3 sequence: CATSGQGRGGQETQYF. The CDR3 DNA reads as TGTGCCACCTCTGGGCAGGGCCGCGGGGGGCAAGAGACCCAGTACTTC.

The V and J genes are TRBV5-5 and TRBJ1-5; D is ambiguous. Trimming removed 6 bases at V and 0 bases at J, with 7 bases between. Germline V gene sequence: CDR1 SGHKS, CDR2 YYEKEE (reference sequence). There are 13 residues in the CDR3. CDR3 loop: CASNGDSNQPQHF. In DNA, the CDR3 is TGTGCCAGCAACGGGGATAGCAATCAGCCCCAGCATTTT.

The V and J genes are TRBV4-2 and TRBJ1-6, with 7 nucleotides matching TRBD1. Germline V CDR1 and CDR2: LGHNA, YNFKEQ. This CDR3 comprises 16 residues. The V and J ends lost 1 base and 9 bases, in that order; junction bases with no gene match: 9. CDR3 nucleotides: TGTGCCAGCAGCCAAGGGCTTGCAGGGGGAGGTTCACCCCTCCACTTT. Translating gives CASSQGLAGGGSPLHF.

The chain is built from TRBV7-8 and TRBJ1-2, with D maybe TRBD1 (6 bases). CDR3 size: 14 residues. Germline V gene lookup returns CDR1 SGHVS and CDR2 FQNEAQ. V was pared by 4 bases and J by 3 bases, with 12 bases between. Written as DNA, the CDR3 is TGTGCCAGCAGCTCACAGCAGGGGTACTATGGCTACACCTTC. Translation: CASSSQQGYYGYTF.

The chain employs TRBV7-9 and TRBJ2-5; D is possibly TRBD2 (5 bases). Deletions cut 6 bases from V and 3 bases from J, with 14 bases between. The germline gives CDR1 SEHNR, CDR2 FQNEAQ (reference sequence). The CDR3 is made up of 14 amino acids. CDR3 bases: TGTGCCAGCAGATCCGAGGACTTTAAAGAGACCCAGTACTTC. Amino acid sequence: CASRSEDFKETQYF.

The chain links TRBV27 to TRBJ2-6; perhaps TRBD2 as D (5 bases). The CDR3 extends over 17 amino acids. Germline V gene lookup returns CDR1 MNHEY and CDR2 SMNVEV (reference sequence). Between the trimmed V and J ends, which lost 6 bases and 1 base, there was a span of 16 bases. The CDR3 DNA sequence: TGTGCCAGCAGACGTACTAGACGTCCTTCTGGGGCCAACGTCCTGACTTTC. It yields the protein CASRRTRRPSGANVLTF. The entire variable domain, with the rest obtained from reference TRBV27 and TRBJ2-6, is as follows: EAQVTQNPRYLITVTGKKLTVTCSQNMNHEYMSWYRQDPGLGLRQIYYSMNVEVTDKGDVPEGYKVSRKEKRNFPLILESPSPNQTSLYFCASRRTRRPSGANVLTFGAGSRLTVL.

The CDR3 coding sequence is TGTGCCAGCAGTTATACCGGGACTAGCTCTTACGAGCAGTACTTC. It translates to CASSYTGTSSYEQYF. The chain uses TRBV27 and TRBJ2-7, with TRBD2 matching 9 bases. V gave up 4 bases and J gave up 4 bases; unmatched junction bases: 8. CDR3 length: 15 amino acids. Germline values: CDR1 MNHEY, CDR2 SMNVEV (reference sequence).

The V and J genes are TRBV6-5 and TRBJ1-4; D call uncertain. Germline V gene sequence: CDR1 MNHEY, CDR2 SVGAGI. The CDR3 runs to 12 residues. The V and J ends lost 6 bases and 10 bases respectively, with 12 bases between them. CDR3 DNA sequence: TGTGCCAGCAGGCAAGATCGGGGAAAACTGTTTTTT. It yields the protein CASRQDRGKLFF.

The V call is TRBV6-5, the J call TRBJ2-2; a possible D gene is TRBD2 (6 bases). This CDR3 spans 13 amino acids. Germline assignment: CDR1 MNHEY and CDR2 SVGAGI. V lost 5 bases, J lost 5 bases, and 9 bases lay in between. CDR3: CASSIADTGELFF. CDR3 nucleotides: TGTGCCAGCAGTATAGCGGATACCGGGGAGCTGTTTTTT.

V gene TRBV11-2 combines with J gene TRBJ2-7; D is ambiguous. This CDR3 contains 14 residues. The germline V gene has CDR1 SGHAT and CDR2 FQNNGV. Trimming removed 6 bases from V and 0 bases from J, with 12 bases in between. CDR3 loop: CASSWARNSYEQYF. The CDR3 bases are TGTGCCAGCAGTTGGGCCAGAAACTCCTACGAGCAGTACTTC.

The rearrangement links TRBV27 to TRBJ2-7; TRBD2 agrees at 7 bases. Per germline, CDR1 MNHEY and CDR2 SMNVEV (reference sequence). With V trimmed by 3 bases and J by 3 bases, 11 bases remained unmatched. The CDR3 runs 16 residues. Written as DNA, the CDR3 is TGTGCCAGCAGTTTTTGGAACGCGGGAGACCGCTACGAGCAGTACTTC. It codes for CASSFWNAGDRYEQYF.

V is TRBV19 and J is TRBJ1-5; TRBD1 matches 7 bases. J was trimmed by 4 bases and V by 8 bases; bases with no gene match: 14. The length of the CDR3 is 16 residues. Germline CDR1 reads LNHDA; CDR2 reads SQIVND (reference sequence). Here the CDR3 DNA reads TGTGCCAGTCCAAAGAGGGGCCCACAGGGGAATCAGCCCCAGCATTTT. Translated, it gives CASPKRGPQGNQPQHF.

This CDR3 reads CASSLIAGASNNEQFF. The CDR3 DNA follows: TGCGCCAGCAGTTTGATAGCGGGAGCATCAAACAATGAGCAGTTCTTC. The V and J genes are TRBV5-1 and TRBJ2-1; 9 nucleotides align to TRBD2. The CDR3 is 16 amino acids. Per germline, CDR1 SGHRS and CDR2 YFSETQ. V was clipped by 5 bases and J by 5 bases; unmatched bases: 11.

V usage is TRBV27 and J usage is TRBJ1-2; the match to TRBD1 covers 11 bases. The CDR3 sequence is 15 residues long. The trim removed 4 bases at V and 4 bases at J, leaving 5 bases unmatched. The germline CDR1 and CDR2 sequences are MNHEY and SMNVEV (reference sequence). The CDR3 is CASSSPGTGGYGYTF. DNA of the CDR3: TGTGCCAGCAGTTCCCCCGGGACAGGGGGCTATGGCTACACCTTC.

This chain joins TRBV11-3 and TRBJ1-4; unclear D gene. V shed 5 bases and J shed 7 bases, with 14 bases lying between them. The CDR3 sequence is 14 residues long. Germline CDR1 and CDR2: SGHNT and YENEEA. The CDR3 spells CASSREGGREKLFF. CDR3 coding DNA: TGTGCCAGCAGCCGGGAGGGCGGGCGTGAAAAACTGTTTTTT.

V is TRBV11-2 and J is TRBJ2-1; 8 bases align to TRBD2. The length of the CDR3 is 15 residues. Per germline, CDR1 SGHAT and CDR2 FQNNGV. The V and J ends lost 4 bases and 2 bases, in that order; junction bases with no gene match: 4. The CDR3 loop reads CASSSGGAPYNEQFF. The CDR3 bases are TGTGCCAGCAGCTCCGGGGGGGCCCCCTACAATGAGCAGTTCTTC.

The rearrangement uses TRBV11-2 and TRBJ1-1; no clear D gene. V was clipped by 2 bases and J by 0 bases, with 10 bases between them. Germline V gene sequence: CDR1 SGHAT, CDR2 FQNNGV. This CDR3 has 15 amino acids. The CDR3, as DNA: TGTGCCAGCAGCTTAATATTGCAGGTGAACACTGAAGCTTTCTTT. Translated: CASSLILQVNTEAFF. The full variable domain, completed using reference TRBV11-2 and TRBJ1-1, is EAGVAQSPRYKIIEKRQSVAFWCNPISGHATLYWYQQILGQGPKLLIQFQNNGVVDDSQLPKDRFSAERLKGVDSTLKIQPAKLEDSAVYLCASSLILQVNTEAFFGQGTRLTVV.

The rearrangement joins TRBV4-2 to TRBJ2-1; 10 bases align to TRBD2. J lost 6 bases, V lost 2 bases, and 7 bases had no gene match. Germline V gene lookup returns CDR1 LGHNA and CDR2 YNFKEQ. This CDR3 region has 16 residues. Here the CDR3 reads CASSQPLAGVGNEQFF. The CDR3 DNA follows: TGTGCCAGCAGCCAACCTCTAGCGGGAGTGGGCAATGAGCAGTTCTTC.

This clone has ten or more counts. The chain couples TRBV27 to TRBJ1-5; D is perhaps TRBD1 (5 bases). V was shortened by 4 bases and J by 3 bases, with 19 bases between the two germline ends. The CDR3 length is 17 residues. Per the germline V gene, CDR1 is MNHEY and CDR2 is SMNVEV (reference sequence). The CDR3: CASSSRGSGGDNQPQHF. DNA for the CDR3: TGTGCCAGCAGTTCCCGGGGGTCGGGCGGGGACAATCAGCCCCAGCATTTT.

V is TRBV30 and J is TRBJ1-5; maybe TRBD1 (6 bases). CDR1 is GTSNPN and CDR2 is SVGIG in the germline V gene (reference sequence). V lost 3 bases, J lost 2 bases, and 17 bases lay in between. The CDR3 has 16 amino acids. The CDR3 nucleotides are TGTGCCTGGAGGACCTCGGGGGGCGGAGGCAATCAGCCCCAGCATTTT. This codes for CAWRTSGGGGNQPQHF.

This chain joins TRBV5-1 and TRBJ1-3; 7 bases agree with TRBD1. The CDR3 covers 15 residues. V shed 3 bases and J 4 bases; nucleotides not matched to a gene: 7. From germline, CDR1 is SGHRS and CDR2 YFSETQ. Written as DNA, the CDR3 is TGCGCCAGCAGCTCAAACCTACAGGGGGGAAACACCATATATTTT. Residues: CASSSNLQGGNTIYF.

The chain links TRBV5-4 to TRBJ2-2; D gene uncertain. V was clipped by 3 bases and J by 4 bases, with 10 bases between them. The germline V gene has CDR1 SGHNT and CDR2 YYREEE (reference sequence). This CDR3 has 14 amino acids. As DNA, the CDR3 is TGTGCCAGCAGCTCCATACTCCGCACCGGGGAGCTGTTTTTT. Protein: CASSSILRTGELFF.